This TCR beta chain was recorded in a study of vaccination and CD4 T cells after COVID-19. Across the study: Overlapping spike peptides from SARS-CoV-2, HCoV-NL63, HCoV-OC43 and HCoV-229E served to stimulate the cells.

Comments on this clonotype: Its antigen is unknown.

Germline V lookup: CDR1 DFQATT, CDR2 SNEGSKA (reference sequence). The V gene lost 0 bases and the J gene lost 8 bases, with 8 bases spanning the gap. The CDR3 is 12 amino acids. Treatment reported: 10-day PBMC culture with coronavirus spike peptide pools or control peptides (ViraFEST assay). With peptide pools, ViraFEST first expanded antigen-specific T cells and afterwards sequenced their TCRs. IL-2 (around 10 IU/ml) and peptide pools (around 9.7 ug/ml) were added to cultures of 1.5 million to 2 million PBMCs per well. Once obtained from cultured CD4+ T cells, the DNA was sequenced using the Oncomine TCR Beta short-read assay. TCRdb fed the PCR reads into MiXCR, producing one record per CDR3 protein. The sample includes fewer than 10,000 distinct CDR3 sequences, 61% of them seen just once.

The rearrangement uses TRBV20-1 and TRBJ2-1; D is undetermined. The sequenced sample was CD4+ T cells from blood, cultured in vitro. This clonotype was sampled from a human donor who had recovered from COVID-19. CDR3 sequence (DNA): TGCAGTGCTAGAGATCTTGGAGATGAGCAGTTCTTC. As protein: CSARDLGDEQFF.